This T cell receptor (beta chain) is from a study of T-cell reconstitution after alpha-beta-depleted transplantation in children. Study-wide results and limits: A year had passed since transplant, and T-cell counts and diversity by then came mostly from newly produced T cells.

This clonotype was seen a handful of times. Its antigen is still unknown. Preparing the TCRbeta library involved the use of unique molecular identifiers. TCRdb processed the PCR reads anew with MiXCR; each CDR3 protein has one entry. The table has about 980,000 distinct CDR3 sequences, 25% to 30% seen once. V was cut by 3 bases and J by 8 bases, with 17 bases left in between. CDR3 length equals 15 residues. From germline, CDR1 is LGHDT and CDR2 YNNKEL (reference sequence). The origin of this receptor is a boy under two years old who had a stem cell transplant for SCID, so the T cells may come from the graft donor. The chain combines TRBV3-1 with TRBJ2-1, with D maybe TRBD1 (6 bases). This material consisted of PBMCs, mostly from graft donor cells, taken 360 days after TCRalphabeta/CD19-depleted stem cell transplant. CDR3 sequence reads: CASSHPGADRYEQFF. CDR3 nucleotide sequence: TGTGCCAGCAGCCATCCAGGGGCCGATCGCTATGAGCAGTTCTTC.